This T cell receptor (beta chain) was identified in a study of blood T cells in healthy people across ages. The study's findings and limits: From one million sequenced T cells, diversity estimates were lower bounds.

As for this clonotype: Its target is unknown.

With a J-beta primer mix and a sample-barcoded 5' primer, a second PCR ran about 6 to 11 cycles. Individual samples furnished no less than 3 million CDR3-containing paired-end reads apiece. One entry per CDR3 protein results from TCRdb running MiXCR on the 5' RACE reads. The repertoire holds just over 1 million distinct CDR3 sequences, with around 43% as singletons. Germline V gene lookup returns CDR1 SGHDN and CDR2 FVKESK. The V end was cut by 0 bases, the J end by 3 bases, with 8 bases between. This CDR3 has 14 amino acids. No fewer than 6 million PBMCs went into each sample. The receptor was derived from a woman aged 55-75 years in good health. This chain links TRBV14 with TRBJ2-5; no reliable D call. What was sequenced was blood. The CDR3 region has the DNA TGTGCCAGCAGCCAAGACAGAGTAGAAGAGACCCAGTACTTC. Its protein is CASSQDRVEETQYF.